What follows are 2 T cell receptor beta chains derived from one specimen sequenced in a study of response to subunit inactivated influenza vaccine. TCRdb independently ran MiXCR on the RT-PCR reads; one entry per CDR3 protein. The table lists 500,000 or so distinct CDR3 sequences, approximately 15% of them singletons. This material consisted of CD4+ T cells sorted from PBMCs, taken around 25 months after vaccination. The receptors derive from a man aged 50 to 69 who received an inactivated influenza vaccine.

This clonotype appeared a few times. This chain links TRBV5-1 with TRBJ2-5; D not certain. Trimming left V 4 bases short and J 0 bases short, with 10 bases between. The germline V gene has CDR1 SGHRS and CDR2 YFSETQ. CDR3 length equals 14 residues. The CDR3 nucleotides are TGCGCCAGCAGCGGGCTGGGGAACCAAGAGACCCAGTACTTC. Translation gives CASSGLGNQETQYF.

This clonotype was picked up a small number of times. The J gene is TRBJ1-6, the V gene TRBV7-2; D gene ambiguous. The CDR3 has 13 amino acids. CDR1 and CDR2 (germline): SGHTA, FQGNSA. The germline V and J ends were trimmed by 3 bases and 14 bases, with 14 bases remaining between them. CDR3 in DNA: TGTGCCAGCAGCTTGCCCTCCAAGTTGTCCCTCCACTTT. It encodes CASSLPSKLSLHF. The variable domain in full, with the rest retrieved from reference TRBV7-2 and TRBJ1-6, is GAGVSQSPSNKVTEKGKDVELRCDPISGHTALYWYRQSLGQGLEFLIYFQGNSAPDKSGLPSDRFSAERTGGSVSTLTIQRTQQEDSAVYLCASSLPSKLSLHFGNGTRLTVT.